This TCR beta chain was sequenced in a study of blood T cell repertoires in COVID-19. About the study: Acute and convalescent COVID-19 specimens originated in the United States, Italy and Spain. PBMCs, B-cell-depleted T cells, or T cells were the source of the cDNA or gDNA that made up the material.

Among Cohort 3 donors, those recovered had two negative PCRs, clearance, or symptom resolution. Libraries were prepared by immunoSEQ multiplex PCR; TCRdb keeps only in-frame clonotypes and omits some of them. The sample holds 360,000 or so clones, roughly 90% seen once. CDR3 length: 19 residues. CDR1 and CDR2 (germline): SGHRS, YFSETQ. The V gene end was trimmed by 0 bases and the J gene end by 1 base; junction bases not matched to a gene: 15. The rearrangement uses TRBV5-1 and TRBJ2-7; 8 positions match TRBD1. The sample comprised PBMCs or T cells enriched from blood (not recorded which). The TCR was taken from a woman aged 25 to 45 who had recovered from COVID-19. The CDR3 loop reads CASSLVGTGQGGLSYEQYF. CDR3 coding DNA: TGCGCCAGCAGCTTGGTGGGGACCGGACAGGGTGGTTTATCCTACGAGCAGTACTTC.